A single sample is the source of the 4 T cell receptor beta chains below, sequenced in a study of CXCR3-negative and CXCR3-positive naive CD8 T cells. Libraries were UMI-labeled 5' RACE TRB cDNA. One entry per CDR3 protein, without DNA, is what TCRdb gives after re-calling the 5' RACE reads. This sample's table has around 140,000 distinct CDR3 sequences. The specimen sequenced was naive CXCR3- CD8+ T cells from blood. Subset: CD45RO-CCR7+CD27+CD95- naive CD8+ T cells lacking CXCR3 (TNR3-). These receptors were collected from a human donor in good health. Some clones in this sample may be carry-over from other donors' samples.

The chain has TRBV5-1 and TRBJ2-2; TCRdb selects TRBD1, and the lack of DNA leaves this call unchecked. From germline, CDR1 is SGHRS and CDR2 YFSETQ. This CDR3 is built from 16 residues. CDR3 protein: CASSLGAGGNTGELFF.

The chain employs TRBV4-1 and TRBJ1-5; the D call from TCRdb, TRBD1, cannot be confirmed without DNA. The CDR3 loop spans 16 amino acids. Looked up from germline, CDR1 is MGHRA and CDR2 is YSYEKL. CDR3 protein: CASSQAPPESNQPQHF.

The chain employs TRBV5-1 and TRBJ2-7; TCRdb calls TRBD1, which cannot be checked without DNA. CDR1 is SGHRS and CDR2 is YFSETQ in the germline V gene. This CDR3 spans 15 amino acids. The CDR3: CASNRQGLPSDEQYF.

V and J are TRBV9 and TRBJ1-1. The CDR3 is 14 residues long. CDR1 is SGDLS, CDR2 YYNGEE, per germline. The CDR3 protein is CASSVWGDNTEAFF.